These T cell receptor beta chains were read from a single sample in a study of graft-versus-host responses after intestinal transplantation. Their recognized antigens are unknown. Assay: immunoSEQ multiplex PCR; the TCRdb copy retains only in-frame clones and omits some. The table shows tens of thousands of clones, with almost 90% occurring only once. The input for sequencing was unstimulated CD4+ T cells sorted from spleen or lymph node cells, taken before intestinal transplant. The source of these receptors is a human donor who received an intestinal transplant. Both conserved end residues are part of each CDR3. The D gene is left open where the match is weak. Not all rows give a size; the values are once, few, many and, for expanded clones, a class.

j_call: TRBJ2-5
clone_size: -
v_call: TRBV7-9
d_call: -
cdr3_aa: CASRRLGSQETQYF
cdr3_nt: TGTGCCAGCAGGCGACTAGGGAGCCAAGAGACCCAGTACTTC

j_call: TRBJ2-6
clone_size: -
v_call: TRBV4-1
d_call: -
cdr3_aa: CASSHQGRGANVLTF
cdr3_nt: TGCGCCAGCAGCCACCAGGGTAGGGGGGCCAACGTCCTGACTTTC

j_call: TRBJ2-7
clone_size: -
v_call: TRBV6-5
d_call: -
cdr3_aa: CASQGSGPYEQYF
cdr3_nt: TGTGCCAGCCAGGGGTCAGGGCCCTACGAGCAGTACTTC

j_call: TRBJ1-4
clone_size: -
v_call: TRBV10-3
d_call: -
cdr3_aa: CAISESRGGGEKLFF
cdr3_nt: TGTGCCATCAGTGAGTCTAGGGGTGGTGGTGAAAAACTGTTTTTT

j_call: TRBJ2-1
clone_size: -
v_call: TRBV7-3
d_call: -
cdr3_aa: CASSSAPGSSYNEQFF
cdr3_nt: TGTGCCAGCAGCTCCGCTCCAGGTAGCTCCTACAATGAGCAGTTCTTC

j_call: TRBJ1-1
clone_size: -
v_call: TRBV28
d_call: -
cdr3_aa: CASSLVYVEGLYSVVNTEAFF
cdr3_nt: TGTGCCAGCAGTTTAGTCTACGTGGAGGGGTTGTACTCGGTGGTGAACACTGAAGCTTTCTTT

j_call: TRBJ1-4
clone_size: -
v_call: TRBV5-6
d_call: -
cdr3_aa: CASSLQSGGTRYEKLFF
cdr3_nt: TGTGCCAGCAGCTTGCAATCCGGCGGGACGAGATATGAAAAACTGTTTTTT

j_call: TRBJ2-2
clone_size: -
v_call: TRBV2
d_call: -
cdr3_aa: CASRLNTGELFF
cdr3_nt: TGTGCCAGCAGACTTAACACCGGGGAGCTGTTTTTT

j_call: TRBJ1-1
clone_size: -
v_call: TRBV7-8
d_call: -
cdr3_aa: CASSLWATANTEAFF
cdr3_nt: TGTGCCAGCAGCTTATGGGCGACGGCGAACACTGAAGCTTTCTTT

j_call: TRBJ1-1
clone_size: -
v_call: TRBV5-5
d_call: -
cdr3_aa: CASSWPRGATEAFF
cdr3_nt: TGTGCCAGCAGCTGGCCACGGGGTGCGACTGAAGCTTTCTTT

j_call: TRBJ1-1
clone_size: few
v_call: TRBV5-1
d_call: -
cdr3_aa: CASSPGFGGTEAFF
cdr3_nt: TGCGCCAGCAGCCCGGGGTTTGGCGGCACTGAAGCTTTCTTT

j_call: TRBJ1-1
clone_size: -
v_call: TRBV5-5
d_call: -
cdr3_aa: CASSPRGTEAFF
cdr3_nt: TGTGCCAGCAGCCCCCGGGGGACTGAAGCTTTCTTT

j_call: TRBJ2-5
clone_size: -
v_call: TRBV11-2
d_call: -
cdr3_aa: CASSLWRETQYF
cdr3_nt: TGTGCCAGCAGCTTATGGAGAGAGACCCAGTACTTC

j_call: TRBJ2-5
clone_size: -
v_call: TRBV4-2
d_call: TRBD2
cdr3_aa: CASSQHRLAGGQETQYF
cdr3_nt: TGTGCCAGCAGCCAGCACAGACTAGCGGGGGGTCAAGAGACCCAGTACTTC

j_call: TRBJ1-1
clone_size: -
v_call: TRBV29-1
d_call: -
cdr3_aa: CSVREGDTEAFF
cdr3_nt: TGCAGCGTCAGGGAGGGGGACACTGAAGCTTTCTTT

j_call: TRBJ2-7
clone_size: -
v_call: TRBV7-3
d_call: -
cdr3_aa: CASSLGPGPSYEQYF
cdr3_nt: TGTGCCAGCAGCTTAGGGCCAGGCCCGTCCTACGAGCAGTACTTC

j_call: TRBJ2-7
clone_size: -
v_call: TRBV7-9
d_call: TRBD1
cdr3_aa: CASSPPVTGGLVRQYF
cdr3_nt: TGTGCCAGCAGCCCCCCGGTGACAGGGGGTTTGGTGAGGCAGTACTTC

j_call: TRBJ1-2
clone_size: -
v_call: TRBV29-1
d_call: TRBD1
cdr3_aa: CSPLGDRVSHRGGYTF
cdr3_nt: TGCAGCCCACTAGGGGACAGGGTCTCCCACCGGGGTGGCTACACCTTC

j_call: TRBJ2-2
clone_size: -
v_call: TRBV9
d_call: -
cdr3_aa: CASSVEVRGAGELFF
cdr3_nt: TGTGCCAGCAGCGTAGAGGTCAGGGGGGCCGGGGAGCTGTTTTTT

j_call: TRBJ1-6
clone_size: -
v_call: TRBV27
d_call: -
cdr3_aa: CASSLRQGGGASYNSPLHF
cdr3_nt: TGTGCCAGCAGTTTGCGGCAGGGCGGGGGGGCCTCCTATAATTCACCCCTCCACTTT

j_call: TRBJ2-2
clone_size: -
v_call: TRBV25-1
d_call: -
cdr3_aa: CASSERVQGAGELFF
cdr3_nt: TGTGCCAGCAGTGAAAGGGTCCAAGGGGCCGGGGAGCTGTTTTTT

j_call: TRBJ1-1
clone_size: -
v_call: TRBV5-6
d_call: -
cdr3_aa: CASSSRYTEAFF
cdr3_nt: TGTGCCAGCAGCTCTAGATACACTGAAGCTTTCTTT

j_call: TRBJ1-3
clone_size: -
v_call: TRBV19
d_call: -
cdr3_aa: CASPPGLSVRGNTIYF
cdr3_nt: TGTGCCAGCCCCCCGGGGTTATCGGTCCGCGGAAACACCATATATTTT

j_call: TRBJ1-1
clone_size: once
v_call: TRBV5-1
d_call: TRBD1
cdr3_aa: CASSAVTGMNTEAFF
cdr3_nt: TGCGCCAGCAGCGCGGTGACAGGGATGAACACTGAAGCTTTCTTT

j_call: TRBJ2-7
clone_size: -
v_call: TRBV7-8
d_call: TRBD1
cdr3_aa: CASSPRTGGDEQYF
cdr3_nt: TGTGCCAGCAGCCCCCGGACAGGGGGGGACGAGCAGTACTTC

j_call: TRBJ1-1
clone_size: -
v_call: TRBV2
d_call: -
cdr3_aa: CASVLMNTEAFF
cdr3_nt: TGTGCCAGCGTTTTAATGAACACTGAAGCTTTCTTT

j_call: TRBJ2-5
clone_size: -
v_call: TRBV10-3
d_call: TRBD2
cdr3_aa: CAISVSSGKETQYF
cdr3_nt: TGTGCCATCAGTGTGTCTAGCGGCAAAGAGACCCAGTACTTC

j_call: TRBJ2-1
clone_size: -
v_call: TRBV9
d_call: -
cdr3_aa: CASSRAEGGAEQFF
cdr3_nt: TGTGCCAGCAGCCGCGCCGAAGGGGGGGCTGAGCAGTTCTTC

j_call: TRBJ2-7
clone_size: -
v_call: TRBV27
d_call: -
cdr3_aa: CASSLNPDSTYEQYF
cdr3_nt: TGTGCCAGCAGTCTAAACCCGGACAGCACCTACGAGCAGTACTTC

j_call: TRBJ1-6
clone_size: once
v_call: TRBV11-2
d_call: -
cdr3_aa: CASSLLANSPLHF
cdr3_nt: TGTGCCAGCAGCTTACTGGCCAATTCACCCCTCCACTTT